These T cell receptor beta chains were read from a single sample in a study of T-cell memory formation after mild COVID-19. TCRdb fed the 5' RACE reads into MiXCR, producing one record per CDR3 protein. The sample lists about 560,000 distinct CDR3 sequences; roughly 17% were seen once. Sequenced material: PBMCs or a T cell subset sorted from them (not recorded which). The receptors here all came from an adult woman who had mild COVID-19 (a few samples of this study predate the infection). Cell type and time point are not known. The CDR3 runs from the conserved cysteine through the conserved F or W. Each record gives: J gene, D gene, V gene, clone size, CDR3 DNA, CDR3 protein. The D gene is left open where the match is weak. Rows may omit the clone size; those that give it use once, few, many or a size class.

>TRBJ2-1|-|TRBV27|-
TGTGCCAGCAGTCCCTCCGGGAGCCGCTCCTACAATGAGCAGTTCTTC
CASSPSGSRSYNEQFF
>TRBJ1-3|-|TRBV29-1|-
TGCAGCGTTGAAGAGCCCCGCCGAAACACCATATATTTT
CSVEEPRRNTIYF
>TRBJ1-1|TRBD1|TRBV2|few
TGTGCCAGCAGTAAGGGGGCAGGATCCGAAGCTTTCTTT
CASSKGAGSEAFF
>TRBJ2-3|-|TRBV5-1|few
TGCGCCAGCAGTTCTGAGAGGGATACGCAGTATTTT
CASSSERDTQYF
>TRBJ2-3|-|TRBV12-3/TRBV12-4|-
TGTGCCTACGGGATAGGGAATACGCAGTATTTT
CAYGIGNTQYF
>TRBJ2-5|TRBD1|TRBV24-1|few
TGTGCCACCAGTGAATCCGGGACAGGGGGCAAGACCCAGTACTTC
CATSESGTGGKTQYF
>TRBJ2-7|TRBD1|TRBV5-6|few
TGTGCCAGCACCCTAGGGCAGGGGGTAGTCGAGCAGTACTTC
CASTLGQGVVEQYF
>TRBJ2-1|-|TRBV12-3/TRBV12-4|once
TGTGCCAGCAGTCCTGGAAGGGGCCAGGAGGCTTCCTACAATGAGCAGTTCTTC
CASSPGRGQEASYNEQFF
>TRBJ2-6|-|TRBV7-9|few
TGTGCCAGCAGCTTAACCCCTAGCTCTGGGGCCAACGTCCTGACTTTC
CASSLTPSSGANVLTF
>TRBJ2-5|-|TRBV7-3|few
TGTGCCAGCAGCCAAGGTGTAGGAGGGCAGGGAGAGACCCAGTACTTC
CASSQGVGGQGETQYF
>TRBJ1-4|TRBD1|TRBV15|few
TGTGCCACCAGCAGAGATGGGACAGGGAGAGAAAAACTGTTTTTT
CATSRDGTGREKLFF
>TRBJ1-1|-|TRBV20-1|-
TGCAGTGCTAGAGATTTTCAGGACACTGAAGCTTTCTTT
CSARDFQDTEAFF
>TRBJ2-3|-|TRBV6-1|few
TGTGCCAGCAGTGAATCTTTTTGGTCGAACCCCACAGATACGCAGTATTTT
CASSESFWSNPTDTQYF
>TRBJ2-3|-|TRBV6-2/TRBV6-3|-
TGTGCCAGCAGCTACGAGGCGGCCCACCCCGAAGCAGATACGCAGTATTTT
CASSYEAAHPEADTQYF
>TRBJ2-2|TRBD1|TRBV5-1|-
TGCGCCAGCAGCGGACGACAGGGAGACACCGGGGAGCTGTTTTTT
CASSGRQGDTGELFF
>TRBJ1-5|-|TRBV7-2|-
TGTGCCAGCAGCTTAGCTTTGACGGAACCCGGCGATTCCCAGCATTTT
CASSLALTEPGDSQHF
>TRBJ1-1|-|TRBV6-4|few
TGTGCCAGCGCTCCAGGGCTTAACACTGAAGCTTTCTTT
CASAPGLNTEAFF
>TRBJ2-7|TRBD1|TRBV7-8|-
TGTGCCAGCAGCCCTGGGACAGGGGGGCTCAGCTCCTACGAGCAGTACTTC
CASSPGTGGLSSYEQYF
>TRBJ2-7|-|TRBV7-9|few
TGTGCCAGCAGCCCCAGCCATTCCTCCTACGAGCAGTACTTC
CASSPSHSSYEQYF
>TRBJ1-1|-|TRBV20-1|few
TGCAGTGCTAGAGCACCAGGGGCGAACACTGAAGCTTTCTTT
CSARAPGANTEAFF
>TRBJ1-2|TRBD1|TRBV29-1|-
TGCAGCGTTCGAAAAGGGACAGGGGGCGCCTATGGCTACACCTTC
CSVRKGTGGAYGYTF
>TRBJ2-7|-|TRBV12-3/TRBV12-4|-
TGTGCCAGCAGTTTCGACGGGGAGCAGTACTTC
CASSFDGEQYF
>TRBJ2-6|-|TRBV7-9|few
TGTGCCAGCAGCGCTCTGGGGGCCAACGTCCTGACTTTC
CASSALGANVLTF
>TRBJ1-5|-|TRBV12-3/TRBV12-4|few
TGTGCCAGCAGACCGGGGTCAGGAGTGGATAGCAATCAGCCCCAGCATTTT
CASRPGSGVDSNQPQHF
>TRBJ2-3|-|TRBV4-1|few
TGCGCCAGCAGCCAAGATCTTAGTTCCAGTGGCACAGATACGCAGTATTTT
CASSQDLSSSGTDTQYF
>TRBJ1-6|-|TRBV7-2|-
TGTGCCAGCAGCTTTGTTCGTGGGGTAATTCACCCAGTGGTCTCACCCCTCCACTTT
CASSFVRGVIHPVVSPLHF
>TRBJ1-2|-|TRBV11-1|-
TGTGCCAGCAGCTTAAGCCCTCACAGGGAGCGCCCTAACTATGGCTACACCTTC
CASSLSPHRERPNYGYTF
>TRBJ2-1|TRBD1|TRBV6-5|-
TGTGCCAGCAAAGAGGCCGGGACAGCCTTCTACAATGAGCAGTTCTTC
CASKEAGTAFYNEQFF
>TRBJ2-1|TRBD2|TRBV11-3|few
TGTGCCAGCAGCTCAGATAGCGGGAGTAGTGCGACGTACAATGAGCAGTTCTTC
CASSSDSGSSATYNEQFF
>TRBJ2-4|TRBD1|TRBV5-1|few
TGCGCCAGCAGCACCCAGGGGGCCGACAAAAACATTCAGTACTTC
CASSTQGADKNIQYF
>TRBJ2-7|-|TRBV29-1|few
TGCAGCGTCAGGGCTAACGAGCAGTACTTC
CSVRANEQYF
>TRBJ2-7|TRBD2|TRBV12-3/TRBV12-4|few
TGTGCCAGCAGCAACCAGCGGGGGGCCTACGAGCAGTACTTC
CASSNQRGAYEQYF
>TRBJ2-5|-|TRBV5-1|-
TGCGCCAGCAGCTTTAAGAGGGAACAAGAGACCCAGTACTTC
CASSFKREQETQYF
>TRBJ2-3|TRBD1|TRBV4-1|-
TGCGCCAGCAGCCAAGTGGAAGGGACAGCGCAGTATTTT
CASSQVEGTAQYF
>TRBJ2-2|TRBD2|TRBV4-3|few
TGCGCCAGCAGCCTAGCTAGCGGTTCCACCGGGGAGCTGTTTTTT
CASSLASGSTGELFF
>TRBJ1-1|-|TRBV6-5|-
TGTGCCAGCAGTTACCGCAGGGGAGGGAGCACTGAAGCTTTCTTT
CASSYRRGGSTEAFF
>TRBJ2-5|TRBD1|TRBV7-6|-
TGTGCCAGCAGCTTCCTCGGGACAGGGCAAGAGACCCAGTACTTC
CASSFLGTGQETQYF
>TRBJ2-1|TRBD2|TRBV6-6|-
TGTGCCAGCAGATCGGGACTAGCTATCGATGAGCAGTTCTTC
CASRSGLAIDEQFF
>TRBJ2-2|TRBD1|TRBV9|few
TGTGCCAGCAGCGGGGACAGTTCACTGGTCAACGGGGAGCTGTTTTTT
CASSGDSSLVNGELFF
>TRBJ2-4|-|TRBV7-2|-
TGTGCCAGCAGCTCCACAGGACTCGGAGCCAAAAACATTCAGTACTTC
CASSSTGLGAKNIQYF
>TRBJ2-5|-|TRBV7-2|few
TGTGCCAGCAGCTTAACAGGGTTTCAAGAGACCCAGTACTTC
CASSLTGFQETQYF
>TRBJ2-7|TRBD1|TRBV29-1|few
TGCAGCGCTAAAATCTCCGGGACAGGGTCCTACGAGCAGTACTTC
CSAKISGTGSYEQYF
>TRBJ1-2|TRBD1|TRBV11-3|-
TGTGCCAGCAGCCACCCGGGACAGGGCGTCTATGGCTACACCTTC
CASSHPGQGVYGYTF
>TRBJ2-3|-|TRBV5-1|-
TGCGCCAGCAGCTTGAAACCAGATACGCAGTATTTT
CASSLKPDTQYF
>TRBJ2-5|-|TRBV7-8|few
TGTGCCAGCACTTACCAACGAGGTTCGTTACCAGAGACCCAGTACTTC
CASTYQRGSLPETQYF
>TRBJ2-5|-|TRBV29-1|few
TGCAGCGTTGGGGGTCTCTCAGTTCAAGAGACCCAGTACTTC
CSVGGLSVQETQYF
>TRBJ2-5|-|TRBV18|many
TGTGCCAGCTCCCCTGGATTCCAAGAGACCCAGTACTTC
CASSPGFQETQYF
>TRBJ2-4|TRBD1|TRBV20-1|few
TGCAGTGCCGCGACAGGGAACATTCAGTACTTC
CSAATGNIQYF
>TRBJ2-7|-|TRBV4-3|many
TGCGCCAGCAGCCAAGCGGTGATAGGTTCCTACGAGCAGTACTTC
CASSQAVIGSYEQYF
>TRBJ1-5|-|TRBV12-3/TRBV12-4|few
TGTGCCAGCAGTCTATCTTCCTTAAGTGGGGTACAGCCCCAGCATTTT
CASSLSSLSGVQPQHF
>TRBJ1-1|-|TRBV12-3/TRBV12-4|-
TGTGCCAGCAGTACGATGTTCACTGAAGCTTTCTTT
CASSTMFTEAFF